This is a list of T cell receptor beta chains from one sample in a study of blood T cell repertoires in COVID-19. Assay: immunoSEQ multiplex PCR; the TCRdb copy retains only in-frame clones and omits some. This sample has 360,000 or so clones, with roughly 84% found just once. Sequenced sample: PBMCs or T cells enriched from blood (not recorded which). These receptors all come from a woman younger than 45 who had recovered from COVID-19. The CDR3 runs from the conserved cysteine through the conserved F or W. D genes are given only for firm matches. Expanded clones are given a class, and other clones once, few, many or no size at all.

TRBJ1-1	TRBV6-5	11	few	NA	CASAGNTEAFF	TGTGCCAGCGCCGGGAACACTGAAGCTTTCTTT
TRBJ1-3	TRBV3-1/TRBV3-2	16	NA	NA	CASSQKLPYSGNTIYF	TGTGCCAGCAGCCAGAAACTCCCATACTCTGGAAACACCATATATTTT
TRBJ1-1	TRBV14	15	few	TRBD1	CASSQGRGLGTEAFF	TGTGCCAGCAGCCAAGGCAGGGGGCTTGGCACTGAAGCTTTCTTT
TRBJ2-1	TRBV7-2	15	NA	TRBD2	CASSIASGNYNEQFF	TGTGCCAGCAGCATCGCTAGCGGAAACTACAATGAGCAGTTCTTC
TRBJ2-7	TRBV6-9	15	NA	NA	CASNLRGVISYEQYF	TGTGCCAGCAACTTACGCGGGGTCATCTCCTACGAGCAGTACTTC
TRBJ2-3	TRBV10-3	14	NA	TRBD2	CAITSGGAIDTQYF	TGTGCCATCACGAGCGGGGGGGCGATAGATACGCAGTATTTT
TRBJ2-7	TRBV6-2/TRBV6-3	14	NA	TRBD1	CASSYGGQYYEQYF	TGTGCCAGCAGTTACGGGGGACAGTACTACGAGCAGTACTTC
TRBJ2-1	TRBV9	17	NA	TRBD2	CASSKGTSGGPYNEQFF	TGTGCCAGCAGCAAAGGGACTAGCGGGGGACCGTACAATGAGCAGTTCTTC
TRBJ2-3	TRBV9	16	NA	TRBD2	CASSASSRAGGDTQYF	TGTGCCAGCAGCGCCAGCTCTCGAGCGGGGGGAGATACGCAGTATTTT
TRBJ1-2	TRBV7-9	16	NA	TRBD1	CASSLAETGGGYGYTF	TGTGCCAGCAGCTTAGCAGAGACAGGGGGCGGCTATGGCTACACCTTC
TRBJ2-7	TRBV2	14	NA	TRBD2	CASNPTSVAYEQYF	TGTGCCAGCAATCCGACTAGCGTGGCTTACGAGCAGTACTTC
TRBJ2-3	TRBV5-1	15	NA	NA	CASSLSQGSTDTQYF	TGCGCCAGCAGCTTGTCACAGGGTTCCACAGATACGCAGTATTTT
TRBJ2-1	TRBV7-9	16	NA	TRBD1	CASSLGDRGPWNEQFF	TGTGCCAGCAGCTTAGGGGACAGGGGGCCTTGGAATGAGCAGTTCTTC
TRBJ2-1	TRBV18	17	NA	TRBD1	CASSLRRDRGSYNEQFF	TGTGCCAGCTCACTCAGACGAGACAGGGGCTCCTACAATGAGCAGTTCTTC
TRBJ1-2	TRBV24-1	14	NA	NA	CALGSRHLNYGYTF	TGTGCCTTAGGAAGTAGACATCTTAACTATGGCTACACCTTC
TRBJ1-5	TRBV19	17	NA	NA	CASTVQTGAGANQPQHF	TGTGCCAGTACCGTACAGACAGGAGCCGGGGCTAATCAGCCCCAGCATTTT
TRBJ2-1	TRBV3-1/TRBV3-2	15	NA	TRBD2	CASSQTGGPYNEQFF	TGTGCCAGCAGCCAAACGGGGGGACCATACAATGAGCAGTTCTTC
TRBJ1-3	TRBV28	14	NA	TRBD1	CASGQGGSGNTIYF	TGTGCCAGCGGCCAGGGGGGCTCTGGAAACACCATATATTTT
TRBJ2-1	TRBV6-4	15	medium-sized	TRBD2	CASSDSSGGANEQFF	TGTGCCAGCAGTGACTCTAGCGGGGGGGCCAATGAGCAGTTCTTC
TRBJ1-2	TRBV5-1	13	NA	TRBD1	CASSHGTEEGYTF	TGCGCCAGCAGCCACGGGACAGAGGAGGGCTACACCTTC
TRBJ1-2	TRBV2	13	once	TRBD1	CASSEEGRGIYTF	TGTGCCAGCAGTGAAGAGGGCAGGGGGATCTACACCTTC
TRBJ2-7	TRBV4-1	13	NA	NA	CASSQVLAYEQYF	TGCGCCAGCAGCCAAGTACTGGCCTACGAGCAGTACTTC
TRBJ2-7	TRBV6-5	15	NA	TRBD2	CASSRTSGRGSEQYF	TGTGCCAGCAGTCGGACTAGCGGGAGGGGGTCGGAGCAGTACTTC
TRBJ2-7	TRBV6-4	12	NA	TRBD2	CASSRTSREQYF	TGTGCCAGCAGCCGGACTAGCCGGGAGCAGTACTTC
TRBJ1-1	TRBV18	16	once	TRBD1	CASSPPTGGLNTEAFF	TGTGCCAGCTCACCGCCGACAGGGGGCCTGAACACTGAAGCTTTCTTT
TRBJ2-5	TRBV28	14	NA	NA	CASNPPGELETQYF	TGTGCCAGCAATCCTCCGGGGGAATTAGAGACCCAGTACTTC
TRBJ2-5	TRBV19	15	NA	TRBD2	CASSVTSGRQETQYF	TGTGCCAGTAGTGTCACTAGCGGGAGGCAAGAGACCCAGTACTTC
TRBJ1-5	TRBV5-1	16	NA	TRBD1	CASSLQGAWGNQPQHF	TGCGCCAGCAGCTTGCAGGGGGCCTGGGGCAATCAGCCCCAGCATTTT
TRBJ2-3	TRBV2	17	NA	TRBD2	CASSGVPLATFPDTQYF	TGTGCCAGCAGTGGGGTCCCACTAGCGACCTTCCCAGATACGCAGTATTTT
TRBJ2-1	TRBV4-1	15	NA	TRBD2	CASSHRGGDYNEQFF	TGCGCCAGCAGCCATCGCGGGGGAGATTACAATGAGCAGTTCTTC
TRBJ2-7	TRBV5-1	15	few	TRBD2	CASSTRSGGSNEQYF	TGCGCCAGCAGTACCCGTAGCGGGGGGAGCAACGAGCAGTACTTC
TRBJ1-2	TRBV2	13	few	NA	CASRVNPGDGYTF	TGTGCCAGCAGAGTAAACCCAGGGGATGGCTACACCTTC
TRBJ2-1	TRBV19	16	NA	TRBD2	CASSIGSAGVYNEQFF	TGTGCCAGTAGTATTGGCTCCGCGGGGGTCTACAATGAGCAGTTCTTC
TRBJ1-2	TRBV4-1	15	NA	TRBD1	CASSQASGGYYGYTF	TGCGCCAGCAGCCAAGCTTCAGGGGGGTATTATGGCTACACCTTC
TRBJ2-1	TRBV24-1	15	NA	TRBD2	CATSDWTSGHNEQFF	TGTGCCACCAGTGATTGGACTAGCGGCCACAATGAGCAGTTCTTC
TRBJ1-2	TRBV19	13	NA	NA	CASSMTLYYGYTF	TGTGCCAGTAGTATGACACTGTACTATGGCTACACCTTC
TRBJ1-5	TRBV4-1	15	NA	NA	CASSQLPGNNQPQHF	TGCGCCAGCAGCCAACTCCCAGGGAACAATCAGCCCCAGCATTTT
TRBJ2-2	TRBV24-1	15	NA	TRBD1	CATSDFDRDTGELFF	TGTGCCACCAGTGATTTTGACAGGGACACCGGGGAGCTGTTTTTT
TRBJ2-1	TRBV7-8	12	few	NA	CASSLISGEQFF	TGTGCCAGCAGCCTTATTAGCGGTGAGCAGTTCTTC
TRBJ1-2	TRBV6-5	11	NA	NA	CASRKTGEYTF	TGTGCCAGCAGAAAGACAGGAGAATACACCTTC
TRBJ1-2	TRBV7-9	13	NA	NA	CASSLAKGEGYTF	TGTGCCAGCAGCTTAGCAAAAGGGGAAGGCTACACCTTC